These T cell receptor beta chains were read from a single sample in a study of blood T cell repertoires in COVID-19. Sequencing used immunoSEQ multiplex PCR; TCRdb keeps in-frame clones, though not all of them. The sample comprises around 190,000 clones, approximately 78% of which are singletons, and approximately 8.7% rests with the top ten. Sequenced material: PBMCs or T cells enriched from blood (not recorded which). These receptors all stem from a man in his forties who had recovered from COVID-19. Both conserved end residues are part of each CDR3. D genes are given only for firm matches. Only part of the rows carry a size: once, few, many, or a class if the clone is expanded.

clone_size,j_call,v_call,d_call,cdr3_aa,cdr3_nt
.,TRBJ2-4,TRBV7-2,.,CASSLGGLDKNIQYF,TGTGCCAGCAGCTTAGGAGGCCTTGACAAAAACATTCAGTACTTC
.,TRBJ2-7,TRBV5-1,.,CASSFYGSNEQYF,TGCGCCAGCAGCTTTTACGGGTCCAACGAGCAGTACTTC
.,TRBJ2-7,TRBV5-4,.,CASSLWRDEQYF,TGTGCCAGCAGCTTGTGGAGAGACGAGCAGTACTTC
few,TRBJ2-1,TRBV10-3,.,CAITSENSNEQFF,TGTGCCATCACCTCCGAAAACTCCAATGAGCAGTTCTTC
.,TRBJ2-1,TRBV20-1,.,CGIGVDEQFF,TGCGGGATAGGGGTTGATGAGCAGTTCTTC
.,TRBJ1-1,TRBV11-1,TRBD1,CASSLAGQMNTEAFF,TGTGCCAGCAGCTTAGCGGGACAGATGAACACTGAAGCTTTCTTT
.,TRBJ2-7,TRBV9,.,CASSVGTTSYEQYF,TGTGCCAGCAGCGTAGGGACTACCTCCTACGAGCAGTACTTC
few,TRBJ2-7,TRBV29-1,TRBD1,CSVPGQGLIDEQYF,TGCAGCGTCCCGGGACAGGGACTGATCGACGAGCAGTACTTC
few,TRBJ1-1,TRBV19,TRBD1,CASTPPGDRGSEAFF,TGTGCCAGTACTCCTCCCGGGGACAGGGGGTCTGAAGCTTTCTTT
.,TRBJ1-5,TRBV7-9,.,CASSSTGSRDQPQHF,TGTGCCAGCAGCTCAACAGGGTCGCGGGATCAGCCCCAGCATTTT
.,TRBJ1-1,TRBV5-6,.,CASSLDPGRMNTEAFF,TGTGCCAGCAGCTTGGATCCAGGGCGGATGAACACTGAAGCTTTCTTT
once,TRBJ1-2,TRBV30,TRBD1,CAWGGQARWDGYTF,TGTGCCTGGGGGGGACAGGCCAGATGGGATGGCTACACCTTC
.,TRBJ1-3,TRBV30,.,CAWRGPGRTAGNTIYF,TGTGCCTGGAGGGGACCAGGTCGGACAGCTGGAAACACCATATATTTT
.,TRBJ2-2,TRBV5-6,TRBD1,CASSYGTGGLFF,TGTGCCAGCAGCTACGGGACAGGGGGGCTGTTTTTT
.,TRBJ1-2,TRBV2,TRBD1,CASTGQGGNYGYTF,TGTGCCAGCACGGGGCAGGGGGGAAACTATGGCTACACCTTC
few,TRBJ2-5,TRBV5-4,.,CASSLEGGRETQYF,TGTGCCAGCAGCTTGGAAGGGGGACGGGAGACCCAGTACTTC
.,TRBJ2-3,TRBV29-1,TRBD2,CSVGGTSGSTDTQYF,TGCAGCGTGGGAGGGACTAGCGGGAGCACAGATACGCAGTATTTT
.,TRBJ2-7,TRBV7-9,.,CASSMTDYGKQYF,TGTGCCAGCAGCATGACGGACTACGGGAAGCAGTACTTC
.,TRBJ2-1,TRBV29-1,.,CSAGRQGLNNEQFF,TGCAGCGCCGGACGTCAGGGGCTAAACAATGAGCAGTTCTTC